These 21 T cell receptor beta chains were all obtained from the same sample, sequenced in a study of shared clonotypes between healthy human individuals. Libraries were prepared by immunoSEQ multiplex PCR; TCRdb keeps only in-frame clonotypes and omits some of them. The data hold roughly 2.6 million clones, with more than 80% observed a single time. The sample was naive CD4+ T cells sorted from blood. As for subset: CD45RA+ positively selected. Receptors were obtained from a man younger than 35 in good health.

V usage is TRBV10-3 and J usage is TRBJ1-1; 7 bases agree with TRBD1. CDR1 and CDR2 from the germline V gene are ENHRY and SYGVKD. The CDR3 extends over 15 amino acids. Trimming took 2 bases from V and 4 from J; bases not matched to a gene: 7. CDR3 bases: TGTGCCATCAGTGAGAACGGCAGGGGGTTCACTGAAGCTTTCTTT. Translating it yields CAISENGRGFTEAFF.

Of note for this clone: Other DNA sequences in the same sample also yield this CDR3. The rearrangement links TRBV18 to TRBJ2-7; 8 bases agree with TRBD1. The CDR3 runs to 14 residues. V lost 1 base, J lost 2 bases, and 1 base stayed unmatched. Looked up from germline, CDR1 is KGHSH and CDR2 is LQKENI. Here the CDR3 reads CASSPRTGTYEQYF. The CDR3 bases are TGTGCCAGCTCACCACGGACAGGGACCTACGAGCAGTACTTC.

The chain joins TRBV28 to TRBJ2-7; D is undetermined. The V gene lost 1 base and the J gene lost 0 bases, with 13 bases spanning the gap. The CDR3 runs to 16 residues. CDR1 and CDR2 (germline): MDHEN, SYDVKM. The CDR3 here is CASSLSSDWSSYEQYF. CDR3 DNA: TGTGCCAGCAGTTTATCTTCTGACTGGAGCTCCTACGAGCAGTACTTC.

The gene calls are TRBV10-1 and TRBJ2-3, with 8 bases lining up with TRBD2. The V and J ends lost 2 bases and 4 bases, in that order; junction bases with no gene match: 5. This CDR3 is 15 amino acids long. Germline V gene lookup returns CDR1 WNHNN and CDR2 SYGVQD (reference sequence). CDR3 amino acids: CASSEAGLDADTQYF. The CDR3 DNA sequence: TGCGCCAGCAGTGAGGCGGGACTAGACGCAGATACGCAGTATTTT.

This clone was observed once. The chain couples TRBV5-1 to TRBJ2-4; possible D gene TRBD1, 6 bases. Germline CDR1 and CDR2: SGHRS and YFSETQ. Trimming took off 4 bases at V and 4 bases at J, with 15 bases between the two ends. The CDR3 spans 15 residues. CDR3 coding DNA: TGCGCCAGCAGCCCCCTAGGGGGTCTAAAAAACATTCAGTACTTC. Protein: CASSPLGGLKNIQYF.

This chain connects TRBV21-1 to TRBJ2-7; the table's D gene call, TRBD1, was not cross checked with the DNA. TRBV21-1 is given as a pseudogene. CDR3 size: 12 residues. Written as DNA, the CDR3 is TGTGCCAGCAGCGGCCGGGACAGGGAGTTTTACTTC. This gives the protein CASSGRDREFYF.

The J gene is TRBJ2-7, the V gene TRBV28; no definite D call. CDR1 is MDHEN and CDR2 is SYDVKM in the germline V gene. Between the trimmed V and J ends, which lost 6 bases and 4 bases, there was a span of 13 bases. CDR3 length: 13 residues. CDR3 coding DNA: TGTGCCAGCAGCGGGTCCATTCCTTACGAGCAGTACTTC. Translation gives CASSGSIPYEQYF.

The chain recombines TRBV4-1 with TRBJ2-7; the match to TRBD1 covers 7 bases. Germline lookup yields CDR1 MGHRA and CDR2 YSYEKL. The V gene end was trimmed by 1 base and the J gene end by 3 bases; junction bases not matched to a gene: 0. This CDR3 has 13 amino acids. CDR3: CASSQGDSYEQYF. As DNA, the CDR3 is TGCGCCAGCAGCCAAGGGGACAGCTACGAGCAGTACTTC.

The gene calls are TRBV19 and TRBJ2-7; 9 bases agree with TRBD1. CDR1 is LNHDA, CDR2 SQIVND, per germline (reference sequence). The CDR3 contains 15 residues. The V segment lost 5 bases and the J segment 5 bases; nucleotides outside the gene matches: 10. The CDR3 reads CASSATGTGLHEQYF. The DNA of the CDR3 is TGTGCCAGTAGTGCTACCGGGACAGGGCTCCACGAGCAGTACTTC.

The table lists this clone with a count of one. The chain employs TRBV2 and TRBJ1-1, with D maybe TRBD1 (5 bases). Trimming pared 6 bases from V and 3 bases from J, leaving 17 bases between. This CDR3 spans 15 amino acids. Germline lookup yields CDR1 SNHLY and CDR2 FYNNEI. The CDR3 region has the DNA TGTGCCAGCAGAGAGGGACCGGCAAGAGACACTGAAGCTTTCTTT. It encodes CASREGPARDTEAFF.

The chain links TRBV4-3 to TRBJ1-4; D gene ambiguous. Trimming cost V 0 bases and J 8 bases, with 22 bases left between them. The CDR3 length is 18 residues. Looked up from germline, CDR1 is LGHNA and CDR2 is YSLEER. The CDR3: CASSQDLGGKSLNEKLFF. CDR3 sequence (DNA): TGCGCCAGCAGCCAAGATCTTGGAGGGAAGAGCCTCAACGAAAAACTGTTTTTT.

The chain links TRBV9 to TRBJ2-1; D is unclear. The CDR3 loop spans 15 amino acids. Germline values: CDR1 SGDLS, CDR2 YYNGEE. With 3 bases removed from V and 7 bases from J, the gap between germline ends came to 17 bases. This chain's CDR3 is CASSALPLPRNEQFF. The DNA for the CDR3 is TGTGCCAGCAGCGCGCTCCCCCTTCCGAGGAATGAGCAGTTCTTC.

The chain recombines TRBV7-2 with TRBJ2-7; D might be TRBD2 (6 bases). Germline-derived CDR1 and CDR2 are SGHTA and FQGNSA. The CDR3 loop spans 17 amino acids. V shed 3 bases and J shed 3 bases, with 21 bases lying between them. The CDR3 coding sequence is TGTGCCAGCAGCTTCCTCGAAGGTACTAGCAGATACTACGAGCAGTACTTC. Amino acid sequence: CASSFLEGTSRYYEQYF.

The chain couples TRBV9 to TRBJ1-4; TRBD1 aligns across 9 bases. The CDR3 consists of 15 residues. The junction had 7 bases not matched to a gene; V was cut back by 2 bases and J by 8 bases. The germline gives CDR1 SGDLS, CDR2 YYNGEE. CDR3 nucleotide sequence: TGTGCCAGCAGCGTTCGACAGGGGGATAGCGAAAAACTGTTTTTT. This codes for CASSVRQGDSEKLFF.

The DNA for the CDR3 is TGTGCCAGCAGTGAGCCCGGACAGGGTTCCAATGAGCAGTTCTTC. It codes for CASSEPGQGSNEQFF. V usage is TRBV25-1 and J usage is TRBJ2-1, with 8 bases lining up with TRBD1. Germline V gene lookup returns CDR1 MGHDK and CDR2 SYGVNS. This CDR3 region has 15 residues. Trimming at V came to 3 bases and at J to 6 bases, leaving 7 bases not matched to a gene.

The CDR3 nucleotides are TGTGCCAGCTCACCCACCGAGCGGATGGGGTATAGCAATCAGCCCCAGCATTTT. It translates to CASSPTERMGYSNQPQHF. The rearrangement links TRBV18 to TRBJ1-5; no definite D call. CDR1 KGHSH and CDR2 LQKENI come from the germline V gene. CDR3 length equals 18 residues. Trimming cost V 3 bases and J 0 bases, with 18 bases left between them. The variable domain in full, completed from reference TRBV18 and TRBJ1-5, reads NAGVMQNPRHLVRRRGQEARLRCSPMKGHSHVYWYRQLPEEGLKFMVYLQKENIIDESGMPKERFSAEFPKEGPSILRIQQVVRGDSAAYFCASSPTERMGYSNQPQHFGDGTRLSIL.

J is TRBJ1-4 and V is TRBV5-1; 8 nucleotides align to TRBD1. The CDR3 sequence is 14 residues long. Germline CDR1 is SGHRS and CDR2 is YFSETQ. With V trimmed by 3 bases and J by 8 bases, 6 bases remained unmatched. As DNA, the CDR3 is TGCGCCAGCAGCTCCACAGGGGGATCCGAAAAACTGTTTTTT. This codes for CASSSTGGSEKLFF.

The V gene is TRBV2, the J gene TRBJ2-1; 8 bases align to TRBD1. Germline V CDR1 and CDR2: SNHLY, FYNNEI. With V trimmed by 9 bases and J by 11 bases, 3 bases remained unmatched. CDR3 length: 10 residues. CDR3 protein: CARQGGKQFF. CDR3 DNA: TGTGCCAGACAGGGGGGTAAGCAGTTCTTC.

DNA of the CDR3: TGCGCCAGCGGACAGGGGGCCACCGGGGAGCTGTTTTTT. Its protein product is CASGQGATGELFF. The rearrangement links TRBV5-1 to TRBJ2-2; 11 nucleotides align to TRBD1. The V gene end was trimmed by 7 bases and the J gene end by 4 bases; junction bases not matched to a gene: 0. This CDR3 is 13 amino acids long. Germline V gives CDR1 SGHRS, CDR2 YFSETQ.

This clone was seen a single time. The CDR3 DNA sequence: TGTGCCAGCTCACCACAACGCCTGCGAGGACAGGAGACCCAGTACTTC. This gives the protein CASSPQRLRGQETQYF. The chain is built from TRBV18 and TRBJ2-5, with D perhaps matching TRBD1 (6 bases). Trimming removed 1 base from V and 5 bases from J, with 17 bases in between. Per germline, CDR1 KGHSH and CDR2 LQKENI. The CDR3 covers 16 residues. The full variable domain, its missing parts supplied by reference TRBV18 and TRBJ2-5, is NAGVMQNPRHLVRRRGQEARLRCSPMKGHSHVYWYRQLPEEGLKFMVYLQKENIIDESGMPKERFSAEFPKEGPSILRIQQVVRGDSAAYFCASSPQRLRGQETQYFGPGTRLLVL.

With regard to this clone: Additional DNA sequences in this sample encode the identical CDR3. The CDR3 DNA reads as TGTGCCAGCAGCCCGACTAGCGGGCAAGAGACCCAGTACTTC. This sequence encodes CASSPTSGQETQYF. This sequence joins TRBV7-9 and TRBJ2-5; 10 bases fit TRBD2. Losses at the gene ends were 5 bases for V and 2 bases for J; bases not matched to a gene: 2. In germline, CDR1 is SEHNR, CDR2 FQNEAQ (reference sequence). This CDR3 comprises 14 residues. Supplemented by reference TRBV7-9 and TRBJ2-5, the full variable domain reads DTGVSQNPRHKITKRGQNVTFRCDPISEHNRLYWYRQTLGQGPEFLTYFQNEAQLEKSRLLSDRFSAERPKGSFSTLEIQRTEQGDSAMYLCASSPTSGQETQYFGPGTRLLVL.